The next 16 T cell receptor beta chains were all read from a single sample in a study of blood T cell repertoires in COVID-19. Repertoires were generated with immunoSEQ multiplex PCR, while TCRdb's copy carries only in-frame clones and drops some. Of around 110,000 clones listed, approximately 82% are singletons. The sample taken for sequencing was peripheral blood. The receptor set was obtained from a man in his 70s with active or convalescent COVID-19.

The table lists this clone with a count of one. The gene calls are TRBV7-6 and TRBJ2-1, with D possibly TRBD2 on 5 matching bases. Germline values: CDR1 SGHVS, CDR2 FNYEAQ. The CDR3 has 13 amino acids. V gave up 3 bases and J gave up 7 bases, with 10 bases separating them. The CDR3 DNA follows: TGTGCCAGCAGCTTGGCCGAGGGTAATGAGCAGTTCTTC. Amino acids: CASSLAEGNEQFF.

This rearrangement joins TRBV2 to TRBJ2-5, with 9 nucleotides matching TRBD1. The CDR3 contains 16 residues. With 5 bases clipped from V and 1 base from J, the junction kept 8 bases outside the gene matches. Looked up from germline, CDR1 is SNHLY and CDR2 is FYNNEI. CDR3 region: CASSSLTGGFQETQYF. CDR3 coding DNA: TGTGCCAGCAGTTCCCTTACAGGGGGCTTCCAAGAGACCCAGTACTTC.

This rearrangement joins TRBV14 to TRBJ2-3; 11 bases are shared with TRBD2. Trimming took 4 bases from V and 0 from J; bases not matched to a gene: 6. The CDR3 is 17 amino acids. The V gene's germline CDR1 is SGHDN and CDR2 FVKESK. The CDR3 sequence is CASSPGTSGSSTDTQYF. CDR3 sequence (DNA): TGTGCCAGCAGCCCCGGGACTAGCGGATCTAGCACAGATACGCAGTATTTT.

The rearrangement links TRBV6-5 to TRBJ1-5; 8 bases line up with TRBD1. Trimming took 7 bases from V and 9 from J; bases not matched to a gene: 8. The CDR3 contains 13 residues. The germline V gene encodes CDR1 MNHEY and CDR2 SVGAGI. The CDR3 coding sequence is TGTGCCAGCAACGGACAGGGCGTGAGGCCCCAGCATTTT. It codes for CASNGQGVRPQHF.

The chain couples TRBV27 to TRBJ1-4; possible D gene TRBD1, 6 bases. Germline V gene sequence: CDR1 MNHEY, CDR2 SMNVEV (reference sequence). Trimming pared 4 bases from V and 3 bases from J, leaving 12 bases between. The CDR3 contains 15 residues. The CDR3 coding sequence is TGTGCCAGCAGTTCCAGGGGCACAGCTAATGAAAAACTGTTTTTT. Encoded protein: CASSSRGTANEKLFF. Looking up the rest from reference TRBV27 and TRBJ1-4 gives the full variable domain: EAQVTQNPRYLITVTGKKLTVTCSQNMNHEYMSWYRQDPGLGLRQIYYSMNVEVTDKGDVPEGYKVSRKEKRNFPLILESPSPNQTSLYFCASSSRGTANEKLFFGSGTQLSVL.

The rearrangement links TRBV5-1 to TRBJ1-2, with 7 bases matching TRBD1. Germline V gene lookup returns CDR1 SGHRS and CDR2 YFSETQ. Trimming removed 0 bases from V and 9 bases from J; junction bases left unmatched: 17. The CDR3 extends over 17 amino acids. CDR3 amino acids: CASSLGQGEVGPKSYTF. The CDR3 nucleotides read TGCGCCAGCAGCTTGGGTCAGGGGGAGGTCGGTCCTAAGAGCTACACCTTC.

This clone has just a few counts. The chain is built from TRBV23-1 and TRBJ1-1; D gene unclear. TRBV23-1 is identified as an open reading frame with a role that is uncertain. V dropped 0 bases and J dropped 6 bases, with 14 bases sitting between them. CDR3 length: 15 amino acids. CDR3 residues: CASSQSEDPNPEAFF. Written as DNA, the CDR3 is TGCGCCAGCAGTCAATCGGAGGACCCTAACCCTGAAGCTTTCTTT.

This chain links TRBV18 with TRBJ2-5; 9 nucleotides line up with TRBD1. Per the germline V gene, CDR1 is KGHSH and CDR2 is LQKENI. The CDR3 has 18 residues. The trim removed 3 bases at V and 1 base at J, leaving 12 bases unmatched. The CDR3 sequence is CASSPSGQDRGLQETQYF. The CDR3 DNA reads TGTGCCAGCTCACCCTCGGGCCAGGACAGGGGTCTCCAAGAGACCCAGTACTTC.

The chain is built from TRBV3-1 (or the pseudogene TRBV3-2) and TRBJ1-5, with unresolved D. CDR3 size: 13 residues. With 0 bases removed from V and 6 bases from J, the gap between germline ends came to 6 bases. Germline-derived CDR1 and CDR2 are LGHDT and YNNKEL (reference sequence). This CDR3 is CASSQDLSQPQHF. CDR3 sequence (DNA): TGTGCCAGCAGCCAAGATCTGTCTCAGCCCCAGCATTTT.

The CDR3 DNA reads as TGTGCCAGCAGCCAGACTAGCGGGAGGGCCAATGAGCAGTTCTTC. It translates to CASSQTSGRANEQFF. The chain recombines TRBV7-3 with TRBJ2-1, with 14 bases fitting TRBD2. The V gene end was trimmed by 5 bases and the J gene end by 6 bases; junction bases not matched to a gene: 3. CDR3 length equals 15 residues. The germline V gene encodes CDR1 SGHTA and CDR2 FQGTGA.

The CDR3 DNA sequence: TGCAGCGCCTTGTATCAGGAGGACGAGCAGTACTTC. Residues: CSALYQEDEQYF. V usage is TRBV29-1 and J usage is TRBJ2-7, with D possibly being TRBD2 (5 bases). There are 12 residues in the CDR3. In germline, CDR1 is SQVTM, CDR2 ANQGSEA. Deletions cut 7 bases from V and 5 bases from J, with 15 bases between.

This chain uses TRBV5-4 with TRBJ1-4; TRBD1 is a possible D gene (6 bases). CDR1 is SGHNT, CDR2 YYREEE, per germline (reference sequence). V was trimmed by 0 bases and J by 8 bases, leaving 11 bases between them. This CDR3 has 14 residues. CDR3: CASSLGQANEKLFF. In DNA, the CDR3 is TGTGCCAGCAGCTTGGGACAGGCCAACGAAAAACTGTTTTTT.

The rearrangement uses TRBV2 and TRBJ2-3; 8 bases match TRBD2. From germline, CDR1 is SNHLY and CDR2 FYNNEI. The CDR3 has 15 amino acids. Unmatched junction bases numbered 7, after V lost 2 bases and J lost 6 bases. CDR3 sequence (DNA): TGTGCCAGCAGTGAATTGCGGGGGGTTTTGGATACGCAGTATTTT. Residues: CASSELRGVLDTQYF.

The table lists this clone with many counts. V gene TRBV9 combines with J gene TRBJ2-2, with D possibly TRBD1 on 5 matching bases. Looked up from germline, CDR1 is SGDLS and CDR2 is YYNGEE. This CDR3 region has 15 residues. V shed 0 bases and J shed 7 bases, with 13 bases lying between them. The DNA of the CDR3 is TGTGCCAGCAGCGTAGTTCAGGGTTGGGACGGGGAGCTGTTTTTT. Translation: CASSVVQGWDGELFF. The whole variable domain, filled in from reference TRBV9 and TRBJ2-2, reads DSGVTQTPKHLITATGQRVTLRCSPRSGDLSVYWYQQSLDQGLQFLIQYYNGEERAKGNILERFSAQQFPDLHSELNLSSLELGDSALYFCASSVVQGWDGELFFGEGSRLTVL.

The V and J genes are TRBV27 and TRBJ2-7; D may be TRBD1 (6 bases). Germline-derived CDR1 and CDR2 are MNHEY and SMNVEV (reference sequence). CDR3 length equals 14 residues. V lost 5 bases, J lost 6 bases, and 17 bases lay in between. DNA of the CDR3: TGTGCCAGCAGTCCCCGGACAGATCGGGGCGAGCAGTACTTC. As protein: CASSPRTDRGEQYF.

The chain joins TRBV19 to TRBJ2-1; 10 bases fit TRBD2. V was pared by 5 bases and J by 8 bases, with 12 bases of the junction left unmatched. This CDR3 is built from 16 residues. Looked up from germline, CDR1 is LNHDA and CDR2 is SQIVND (reference sequence). CDR3 DNA: TGTGCCAGTAGTTCCAGCGGGGGGGTAATCGGGGATGAGCAGTTCTTC. Its translation: CASSSSGGVIGDEQFF.